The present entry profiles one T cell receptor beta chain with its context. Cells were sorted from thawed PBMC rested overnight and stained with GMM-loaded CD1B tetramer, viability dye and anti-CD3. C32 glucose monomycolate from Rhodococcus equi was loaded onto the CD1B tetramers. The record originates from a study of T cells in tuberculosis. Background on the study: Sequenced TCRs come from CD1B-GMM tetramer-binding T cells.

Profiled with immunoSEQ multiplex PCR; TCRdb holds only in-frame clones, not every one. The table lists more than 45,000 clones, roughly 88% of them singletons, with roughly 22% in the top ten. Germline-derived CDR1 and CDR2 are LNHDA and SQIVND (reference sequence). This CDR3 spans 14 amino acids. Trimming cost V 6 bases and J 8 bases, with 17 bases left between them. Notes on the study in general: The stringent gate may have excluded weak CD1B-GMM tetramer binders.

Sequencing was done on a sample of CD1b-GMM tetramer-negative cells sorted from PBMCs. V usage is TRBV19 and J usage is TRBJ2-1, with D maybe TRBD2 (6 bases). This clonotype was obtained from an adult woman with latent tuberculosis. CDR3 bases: TGTGCCAGTAGGTTATTTTTCGGGACTGATGAGCAGTTCTTC. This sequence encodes CASRLFFGTDEQFF.